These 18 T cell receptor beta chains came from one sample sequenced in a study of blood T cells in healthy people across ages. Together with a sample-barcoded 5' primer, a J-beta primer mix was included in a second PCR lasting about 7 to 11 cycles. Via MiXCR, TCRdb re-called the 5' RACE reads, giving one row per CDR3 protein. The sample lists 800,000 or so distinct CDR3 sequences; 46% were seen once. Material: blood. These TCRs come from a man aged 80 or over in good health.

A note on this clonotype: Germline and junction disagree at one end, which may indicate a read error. This chain's CDR3 is CASRQDLGGSYEQYF. In nucleotides, the CDR3 is TGCGCCAGCAGACAAGATTTGGGGGGGTCCTACGAGCAGTACTTC. V gene TRBV4-3 combines with J gene TRBJ2-7; 7 bases align to TRBD2. The CDR3 totals 15 residues. From germline, CDR1 is LGHNA and CDR2 YSLEER.

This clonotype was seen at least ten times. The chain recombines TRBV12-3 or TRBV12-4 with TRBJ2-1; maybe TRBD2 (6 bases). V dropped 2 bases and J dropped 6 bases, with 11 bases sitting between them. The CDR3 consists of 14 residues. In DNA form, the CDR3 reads TGTGCCAGCAGTTTAAGCGGAGGGGTCAATGAGCAGTTCTTC. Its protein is CASSLSGGVNEQFF.

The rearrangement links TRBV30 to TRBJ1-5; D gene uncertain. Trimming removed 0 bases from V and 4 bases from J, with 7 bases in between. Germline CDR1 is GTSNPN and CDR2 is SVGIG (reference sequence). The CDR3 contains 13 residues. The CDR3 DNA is TGTGCCTGGAGTGTTGGGGAAAATCAGCCCCAGCATTTT. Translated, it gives CAWSVGENQPQHF. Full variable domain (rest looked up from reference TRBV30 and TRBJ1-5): SQTIHQWPATLVQPVGSPLSLECTVEGTSNPNLYWYRQAAGRGLQLLFYSVGIGQISSEVPQNLSASRPQDRQFILSSKKLLLSDSGFYLCAWSVGENQPQHFGDGTRLSIL.

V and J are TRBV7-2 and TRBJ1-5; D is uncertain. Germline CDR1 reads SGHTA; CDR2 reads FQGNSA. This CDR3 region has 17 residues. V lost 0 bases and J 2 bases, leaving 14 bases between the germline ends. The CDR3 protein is CASSLARPPGRNQPQHF. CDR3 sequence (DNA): TGTGCCAGCAGCTTAGCGCGACCTCCAGGTCGCAATCAGCCCCAGCATTTT.

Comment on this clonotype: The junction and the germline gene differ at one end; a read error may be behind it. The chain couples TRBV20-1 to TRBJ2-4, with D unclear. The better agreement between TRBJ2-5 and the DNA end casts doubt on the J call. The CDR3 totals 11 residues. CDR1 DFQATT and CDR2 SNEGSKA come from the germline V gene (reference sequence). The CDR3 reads CGAGQLETQYF. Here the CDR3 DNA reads TGCGGTGCTGGGCAGTTGGAGACCCAGTACTTC.

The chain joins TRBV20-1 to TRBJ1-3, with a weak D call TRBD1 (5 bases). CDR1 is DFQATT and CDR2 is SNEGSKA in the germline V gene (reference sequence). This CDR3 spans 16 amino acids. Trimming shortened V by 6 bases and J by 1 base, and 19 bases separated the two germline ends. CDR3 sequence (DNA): TGCAGTGCGGCCCCCCCAGGGTCGAGGTCTGGAAACACCATATATTTT. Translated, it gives CSAAPPGSRSGNTIYF.

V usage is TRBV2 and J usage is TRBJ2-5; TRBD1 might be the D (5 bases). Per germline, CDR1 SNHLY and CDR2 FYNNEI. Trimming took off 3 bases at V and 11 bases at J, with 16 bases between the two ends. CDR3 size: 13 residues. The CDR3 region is CASSEVRAYEQYF. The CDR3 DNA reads TGTGCCAGCAGTGAGGTCAGGGCTTATGAGCAGTACTTC.

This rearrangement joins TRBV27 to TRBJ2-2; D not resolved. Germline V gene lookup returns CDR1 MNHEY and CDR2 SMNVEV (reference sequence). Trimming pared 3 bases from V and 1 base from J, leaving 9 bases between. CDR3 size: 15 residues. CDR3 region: CASSLIPRNTGELFF. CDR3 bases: TGTGCCAGCAGTTTGATACCCCGGAACACCGGGGAGCTGTTTTTT.

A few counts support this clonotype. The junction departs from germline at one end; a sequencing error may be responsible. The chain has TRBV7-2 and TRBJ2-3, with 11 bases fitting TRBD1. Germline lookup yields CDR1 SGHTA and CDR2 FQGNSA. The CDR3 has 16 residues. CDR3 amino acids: CASSTRTGGATDTRYF. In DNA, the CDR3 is TGTGCCAGCAGCACCCGGACAGGGGGCGCGACAGATACGCGGTATTTT. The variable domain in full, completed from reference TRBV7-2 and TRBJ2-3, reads GAGVSQSPSNKVTEKGKDVELRCDPISGHTALYWYRQSLGQGLEFLIYFQGNSAPDKSGLPSDRFSAERTGGSVSTLTIQRTQQEDSAVYLCASSTRTGGATDTRYFGPGTRLTVL.

This CDR3 reads CASSGPSGGYDEQFF. The CDR3 nucleotides are TGTGCCAGCAGCGGACCTTCGGGAGGGTACGATGAGCAGTTCTTC. The chain links TRBV9 to TRBJ2-1, with TRBD2 matching over 8 bases. CDR1 and CDR2 (germline): SGDLS, YYNGEE. The CDR3 runs to 15 residues. V was pared by 3 bases and J by 8 bases, with 10 bases of the junction left unmatched.

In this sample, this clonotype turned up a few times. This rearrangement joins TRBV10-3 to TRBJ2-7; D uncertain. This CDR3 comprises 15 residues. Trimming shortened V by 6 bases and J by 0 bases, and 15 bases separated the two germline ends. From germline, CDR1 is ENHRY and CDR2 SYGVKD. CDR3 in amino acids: CAISDLRGDSYEQYF. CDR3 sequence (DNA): TGTGCCATCAGCGATCTTAGAGGTGACTCCTACGAGCAGTACTTC.

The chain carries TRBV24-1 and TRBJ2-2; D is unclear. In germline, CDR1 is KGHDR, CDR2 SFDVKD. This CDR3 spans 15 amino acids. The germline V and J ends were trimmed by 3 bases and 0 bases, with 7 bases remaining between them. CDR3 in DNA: TGTGCCACCAGTGATGCCCGGGCGAACACCGGGGAGCTGTTTTTT. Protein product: CATSDARANTGELFF.

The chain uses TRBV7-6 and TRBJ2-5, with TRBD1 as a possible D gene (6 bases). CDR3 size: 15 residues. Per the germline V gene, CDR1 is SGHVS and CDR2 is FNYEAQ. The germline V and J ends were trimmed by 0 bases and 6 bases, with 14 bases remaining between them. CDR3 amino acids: CASSLAQGIGKTQYF. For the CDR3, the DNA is TGTGCCAGCAGCTTAGCTCAGGGGATAGGAAAGACCCAGTACTTC.

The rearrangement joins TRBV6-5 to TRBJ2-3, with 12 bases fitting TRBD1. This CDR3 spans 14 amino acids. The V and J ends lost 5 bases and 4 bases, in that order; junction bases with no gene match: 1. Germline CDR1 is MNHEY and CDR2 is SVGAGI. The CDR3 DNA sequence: TGTGCCAGCAGTGGGACAGGGGGCGCAGATACGCAGTATTTT. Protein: CASSGTGGADTQYF.

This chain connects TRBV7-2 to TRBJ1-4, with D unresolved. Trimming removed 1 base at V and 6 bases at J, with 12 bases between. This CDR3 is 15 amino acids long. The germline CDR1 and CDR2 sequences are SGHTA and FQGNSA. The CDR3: CASSLGGNPYEKLFF. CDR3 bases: TGTGCCAGCAGCTTAGGAGGGAACCCGTATGAAAAACTGTTTTTT.

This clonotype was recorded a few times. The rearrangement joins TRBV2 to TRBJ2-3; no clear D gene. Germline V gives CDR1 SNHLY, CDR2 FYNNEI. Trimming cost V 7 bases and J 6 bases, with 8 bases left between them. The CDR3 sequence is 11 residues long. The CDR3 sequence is CASTIGDTQYF. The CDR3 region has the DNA TGTGCCAGCACGATAGGGGATACGCAGTATTTT.

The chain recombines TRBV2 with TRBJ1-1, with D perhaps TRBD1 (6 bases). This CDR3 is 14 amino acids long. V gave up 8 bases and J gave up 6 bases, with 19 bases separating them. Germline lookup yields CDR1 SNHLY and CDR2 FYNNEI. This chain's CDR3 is CASGGGGQGSEAFF. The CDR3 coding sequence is TGTGCCAGCGGAGGAGGGGGGCAAGGGTCTGAAGCTTTCTTT. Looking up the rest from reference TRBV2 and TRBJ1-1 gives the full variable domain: EPEVTQTPSHQVTQMGQEVILRCVPISNHLYFYWYRQILGQKVEFLVSFYNNEISEKSEIFDDQFSVERPDGSNFTLKIRSTKLEDSAMYFCASGGGGQGSEAFFGQGTRLTVV.

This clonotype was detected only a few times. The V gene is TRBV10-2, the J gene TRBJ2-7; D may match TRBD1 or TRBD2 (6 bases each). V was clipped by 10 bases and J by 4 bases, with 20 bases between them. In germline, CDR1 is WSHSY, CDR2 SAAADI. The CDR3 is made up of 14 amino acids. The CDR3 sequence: CATSPAGGIYEQYF. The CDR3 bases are TGCGCCACTTCCCCGGCCGGGGGCATATACGAGCAGTACTTC.